The next 4 T cell receptor beta chains were all read from a single sample in a study of tumor-infiltrating lymphocytes in primary liver carcinoma (dated by TCRdb to about 2017). Sequencing was performed on an Illumina HiSeq 2500. TCRbeta-specific cDNA was reverse-transcribed from 500 ng total RNA using a constant-region primer and ProtoScript II reverse transcriptase. TCRbeta libraries were built with three nested multiplex PCR rounds, a slightly modified ARM-PCR procedure. Multiplex TRBV1-TRBV30 forward primers and a Cbeta reverse primer were used in the first two PCR rounds, each of which was run for approximately 10 cycles. TCRdb redid the processing of the public reads, applying fastp at Q25 and MiXCR, and retained in-frame beta chains. Each entry merges the rows of one CDR3 protein and shows their most common DNA and genes. The sample table shows about 97,000 distinct CDR3 sequences, and about 63% are seen once. 12% of the sample goes to the ten largest clones.

Total RNA and DNA were co-extracted without cell sorting from about 19-30 mg of bulk tissue using the AllPrep DNA/RNA mini kit. Source material: liver tumor tissue from sampling region 2. The label giving this sample's cell subset or site can be read as: tumor region T2, inferior pole. The receptors here all came from a woman in her sixties or seventies with primary liver carcinoma and hepatitis B virus infection.

About this clonotype itself: This could be a read error, since a much larger clone is one nucleotide away. The chain employs TRBV6-6 and TRBJ2-3; 7 nucleotides line up with TRBD2. The CDR3 loop spans 16 amino acids. V lost 4 bases, J lost 2 bases, and 9 bases stayed unmatched. Germline CDR1 and CDR2: MNHNY and SVGAGI (reference sequence). The chain's CDR3 is CASSSEGLTVTDTQYF. The CDR3 DNA is TGTGCCAGCAGTTCAGAGGGACTAACGGTCACAGATACGCAGTATTTT.

Remarks on this clonotype: Here the CDR3 omits its conserved ending phenylalanine or tryptophan, so a read error is the likely source. V and J are TRBV11-2 and TRBJ2-1; 7 bases are shared with TRBD2. The J segment lost 13 bases and the V segment lost 0 bases, leaving 12 bases of the junction unmatched. CDR1 SGHAT and CDR2 FQNNGV come from the germline V gene. The CDR3 is 15 residues long. The CDR3 DNA is TGTGCCAGCAGCTTAGAGGGCGGGAGTGTGAGTGAACAGTTCTCC. Protein: CASSLEGGSVSEQFS.

Details on this clonotype: A much larger clone lies one base from this, so it may be a read error. The V call is TRBV28, the J call TRBJ1-5; D is unresolved. In germline, CDR1 is MDHEN, CDR2 SYDVKM. The CDR3 runs 15 residues. CDR3 region: CASSFRRSSNKPQHF. The DNA of the CDR3 is TGTGCCAGCAGTTTCCGAAGGTCCAGCAATAAGCCCCAGCATTTT. Together with reference TRBV28 and TRBJ1-5, the CDR3 gives the full variable domain: DVKVTQSSRYLVKRTGEKVFLECVQDMDHENMFWYRQDPGLGLRLIYFSYDVKMKEKGDIPEGYSVSREKKERFSLILESASTNQTSMYLCASSFRRSSNKPQHFGDGTRLSIL.

This clonotype is medium-sized (0.01 to 0.1%) by share. The chain combines TRBV11-2 with TRBJ1-5; 8 bases agree with TRBD1. The CDR3 spans 18 residues. The V gene's germline CDR1 is SGHAT and CDR2 FQNNGV. V gave up 1 base and J gave up 4 bases; unmatched junction bases: 12. CDR3 in amino acids: CASSLAGTGELWNQPQHF. Written as DNA, the CDR3 is TGTGCCAGCAGCTTAGCTGGGACAGGTGAATTATGGAATCAGCCCCAGCATTTT.